Sequencing of this TCR beta chain was carried out in a study of beta chain features in type 1 diabetes. The wider study: Taken together, all samples contributed around 100 million examined sorted cells.

With respect to this clone: Antigen specificity is unknown.

The study's findings and limits: Short templates might get an advantage during PCR, and this would be equal in patients and controls. Among all four CD4+ subsets, Type 1 diabetes patients had TCRB CDR3s that were moderately but significantly shorter.

As every portion of the isolated RNA was reverse transcribed, the sequencing read expressed TCRB transcripts. About 3.6 million reads was the average for naive, central memory and regulatory T cell samples. The table came from immunoSEQ multiplex PCR; TCRdb's copy has only in-frame clones and leaves some out. The sample records about 160,000 clones, roughly 10% being singletons. The authors sorted CD4+ naive, central memory, regulatory and stem cell-like memory cells via CD45RO/CCR7/CD25/CD127/CD95/CD27. This TCR was recovered from a woman between 25 and 40 years old with type 1 diabetes. Sequenced input: central memory CD4+ T cells from blood.

The CDR3 protein is CASSPPGLAGGKEQFF. Written as DNA, the CDR3 is TGCGCCAGCAGCCCCCCGGGACTAGCGGGAGGGAAGGAGCAGTTCTTC. V gene TRBV5-1 combines with J gene TRBJ2-1; 16 bases fit TRBD2. The CDR3 length is 16 residues. Trimming took 4 bases from V and 10 from J; bases not matched to a gene: 8. Germline V CDR1 and CDR2: SGHRS, YFSETQ.